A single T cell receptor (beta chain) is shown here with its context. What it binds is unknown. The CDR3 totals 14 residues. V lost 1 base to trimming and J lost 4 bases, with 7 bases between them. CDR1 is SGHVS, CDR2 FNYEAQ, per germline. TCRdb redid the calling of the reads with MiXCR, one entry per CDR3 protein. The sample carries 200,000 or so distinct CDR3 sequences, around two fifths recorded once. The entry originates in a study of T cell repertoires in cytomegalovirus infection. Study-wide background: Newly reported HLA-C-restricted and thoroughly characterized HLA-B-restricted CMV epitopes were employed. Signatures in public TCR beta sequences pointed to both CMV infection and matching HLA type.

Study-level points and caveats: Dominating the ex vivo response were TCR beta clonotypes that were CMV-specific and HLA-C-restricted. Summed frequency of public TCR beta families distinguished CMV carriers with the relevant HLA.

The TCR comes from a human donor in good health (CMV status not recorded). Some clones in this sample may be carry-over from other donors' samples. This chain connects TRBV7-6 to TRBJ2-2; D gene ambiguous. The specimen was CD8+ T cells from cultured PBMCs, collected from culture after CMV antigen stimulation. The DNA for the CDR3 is TGTGCCAGCAGCTTAGAAGTTACCACCGGGGAGCTGTTTTTT. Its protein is CASSLEVTTGELFF. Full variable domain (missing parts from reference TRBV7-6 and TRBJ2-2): GAGVSQSPRYKVTKRGQDVALRCDPISGHVSLYWYRQALGQGPEFLTYFNYEAQQDKSGLPNDRFSAERPEGSISTLTIQRTEQRDSAMYRCASSLEVTTGELFFGEGSRLTVL.